The 17 T cell receptor beta chains below come from one sample, sequenced in a study of blood T cells in healthy people across ages. Primed by a sample-barcoded 5' primer and a J-beta primer mix, a second PCR proceeded for about 6 to 12 cycles. TCRdb used MiXCR to reprocess the 5' RACE reads, holding one entry per CDR3 protein. The top ten clones hold approximately 17% of a sample with 1,100,000 or so distinct CDR3 sequences, roughly 45% of them seen once. The specimen was blood. The source of these receptors is a woman aged 55 to 70 in good health.

The chain employs TRBV3-1 and TRBJ1-2; 7 bases match TRBD1. Trimming at V came to 5 bases and at J to 3 bases, leaving 9 bases not matched to a gene. In germline, CDR1 is LGHDT, CDR2 YNNKEL (reference sequence). The CDR3 sequence is 15 residues long. The DNA of the CDR3 is TGTGCCAGCAGCTTACGGGGGACAGAGCACTATGGCTACACCTTC. Translating gives CASSLRGTEHYGYTF.

The chain recombines TRBV2 with TRBJ2-5, with D uncertain. Trimming took off 4 bases at V and 4 bases at J, with 7 bases between the two ends. The CDR3 has 12 residues. The germline V gene has CDR1 SNHLY and CDR2 FYNNEI. CDR3 region: CASSVARETQYF. The CDR3 DNA is TGTGCCAGCAGTGTAGCAAGAGAGACCCAGTACTTC.

This chain uses TRBV9 with TRBJ2-7; D may be TRBD1 or TRBD2 (5 bases each). The DNA end is a closer match to TRBJ2-5, so the J assignment may be wrong. This CDR3 has 14 residues. Germline CDR1 and CDR2: SGDLS and YYNGEE. This CDR3 reads CASSSTGTGETQYF. Written as DNA, the CDR3 is TGTGCCAGCAGCTCGACCGGGACGGGGGAGACCCAGTACTTC.

The chain has TRBV6-2 or TRBV6-3 and TRBJ2-1; D tentatively reads TRBD1 or TRBD2 (5 bases each). The CDR3 runs to 17 residues. The germline V gene has CDR1 MNHEY and CDR2 SVGEGT. Trimming took off 0 bases at V and 0 bases at J, with 12 bases between the two ends. The CDR3 nucleotides read TGTGCCAGCAGTTACTCGAGGGGTCTATCCTCCTACAATGAGCAGTTCTTC. It specifies CASSYSRGLSSYNEQFF.

The gene calls are TRBV18 and TRBJ1-1, with TRBD1 matching over 9 bases. The germline gives CDR1 KGHSH, CDR2 LQKENI. The V segment lost 3 bases and the J segment 4 bases; nucleotides outside the gene matches: 3. The CDR3 extends over 14 amino acids. CDR3 protein: CASSPMTGGTEAFF. Here the CDR3 DNA reads TGTGCCAGCTCACCGATGACAGGGGGCACTGAAGCTTTCTTT.

This clonotype was found a few times. The V gene is TRBV5-6, the J gene TRBJ2-7, with D possibly matching TRBD1 (6 bases). V was clipped by 7 bases and J by 1 base, with 18 bases between them. CDR3 size: 15 residues. The germline CDR1 and CDR2 sequences are SGHDT and YYEEEE. Written as DNA, the CDR3 is TGTGCCAGCTCAACTGCGCAGGGGCGGTCCTACGAGCAGTACTTC. Protein: CASSTAQGRSYEQYF.

The V call is TRBV6-5, the J call TRBJ2-7; 12 bases match TRBD2. V was pared by 0 bases and J by 4 bases, with 1 base of the junction left unmatched. Germline CDR1 MNHEY, CDR2 SVGAGI. This CDR3 comprises 15 residues. CDR3 coding DNA: TGTGCCAGCAGTTACTCGACTAGCGGGAGTTACGAGCAGTACTTC. As protein: CASSYSTSGSYEQYF.

This clonotype was seen a handful of times. The chain is built from TRBV5-6 and TRBJ2-1; D remains ambiguous. Germline V gene data show CDR1 as SGHDT and CDR2 as YYEEEE. This CDR3 is built from 16 residues. V lost 4 bases and J lost 0, with 14 bases in between. The DNA of the CDR3 is TGTGCCAGCAGCATCTTCAGTGACGGCTCCTACAATGAGCAGTTCTTC. This translates into CASSIFSDGSYNEQFF.

This clonotype was detected only a few times. The J gene is TRBJ2-7, the V gene TRBV19; 7 bases map to TRBD1. The CDR3 contains 16 residues. Germline loops: CDR1 LNHDA, CDR2 SQIVND (reference sequence). Germline trimming cut 4 bases from V and 0 bases from J; bases unmatched to any gene: 9. The CDR3 spells CASSRGGQSYSYEQYF. CDR3 bases: TGTGCCAGTAGTAGAGGGGGACAGTCCTACTCCTACGAGCAGTACTTC.

V usage is TRBV19 and J usage is TRBJ2-5, with D possibly being TRBD1 or TRBD2 (5 bases each). The V gene's germline CDR1 is LNHDA and CDR2 SQIVND (reference sequence). The V end was cut by 3 bases, the J end by 1 base, with 21 bases between. This CDR3 is 18 amino acids long. CDR3: CASSMLGVGVGSQETQYF. CDR3 nucleotide sequence: TGTGCCAGTAGTATGTTGGGGGTAGGGGTGGGTTCCCAAGAGACCCAGTACTTC.

The rearrangement uses TRBV9 and TRBJ2-3; 12 positions match TRBD1. V trimming: 5 bases; J trimming: 4 bases; junction bases outside the gene matches: 5. There are 15 residues in the CDR3. Germline assignment: CDR1 SGDLS and CDR2 YYNGEE. This CDR3 is CASRTGTGGADTQYF. The CDR3 coding sequence is TGTGCCAGCAGAACCGGGACAGGGGGCGCAGATACGCAGTATTTT. Variable domain in full (rest from reference TRBV9 and TRBJ2-3): DSGVTQTPKHLITATGQRVTLRCSPRSGDLSVYWYQQSLDQGLQFLIQYYNGEERAKGNILERFSAQQFPDLHSELNLSSLELGDSALYFCASRTGTGGADTQYFGPGTRLTVL.

The chain combines TRBV27 with TRBJ2-3, with a tentative D call TRBD2 (5 bases). Germline CDR1 is MNHEY and CDR2 is SMNVEV (reference sequence). V lost 2 bases and J lost 0, with 18 bases in between. CDR3 length equals 18 residues. In DNA, the CDR3 is TGTGCCAGCAGTTTAAGGGTACGAGGGATACCTAGCACAGATACGCAGTATTTT. This codes for CASSLRVRGIPSTDTQYF.

The chain joins TRBV7-9 to TRBJ2-1; 9 bases fit TRBD2. V trimming: 2 bases; J trimming: 1 base; junction bases outside the gene matches: 12. The CDR3 runs 19 residues. Germline V CDR1 and CDR2: SEHNR, FQNEAQ (reference sequence). Written as DNA, the CDR3 is TGTGCCAGCAGCTTAAGTGTTATTCCGGCGGGAGGGTCCTACAATGAGCAGTTCTTC. This gives the protein CASSLSVIPAGGSYNEQFF.

The rearrangement links TRBV5-1 to TRBJ2-4; possible D gene TRBD1, 5 bases. Germline assignment: CDR1 SGHRS and CDR2 YFSETQ. The germline V and J ends were trimmed by 0 bases and 8 bases, with 12 bases remaining between them. The length of the CDR3 is 14 residues. The CDR3 DNA reads as TGCGCCAGCAGCTTGGGACAGCCAAATGACATTCAGTACTTC. Translation: CASSLGQPNDIQYF.

V usage is TRBV5-1 and J usage is TRBJ2-1, with 10 bases aligning to TRBD2. This CDR3 has 15 amino acids. The V segment lost 2 bases and the J segment 8 bases; nucleotides outside the gene matches: 7. Germline V gene data show CDR1 as SGHRS and CDR2 as YFSETQ. CDR3 loop: CASSLAGGPGDEQFF. The CDR3 DNA sequence: TGCGCCAGCAGCTTAGCGGGAGGGCCCGGCGATGAGCAGTTCTTC. The variable domain in full, with the rest retrieved from reference TRBV5-1 and TRBJ2-1, is KAGVTQTPRYLIKTRGQQVTLSCSPISGHRSVSWYQQTPGQGLQFLFEYFSETQRNKGNFPGRFSGRQFSNSRSEMNVSTLELGDSALYLCASSLAGGPGDEQFFGPGTRLTVL.

This chain uses TRBV5-1 with TRBJ2-3; D is undetermined. The CDR3 sequence is 12 residues long. The germline gives CDR1 SGHRS, CDR2 YFSETQ. With 7 bases removed from V and 2 bases from J, the gap between germline ends came to 8 bases. The CDR3 sequence is CASDYDTDTQYF. In nucleotides, the CDR3 is TGCGCCAGCGATTACGACACAGATACGCAGTATTTT.

The chain employs TRBV20-1 and TRBJ2-7, with D perhaps matching TRBD2 (5 bases). With 0 bases removed from V and 7 bases from J, the gap between germline ends came to 10 bases. The germline V gene has CDR1 DFQATT and CDR2 SNEGSKA (reference sequence). The CDR3 has 12 residues. CDR3 DNA: TGCAGTGCTAGAGAGGGGTGGAGGGAGCAGTACTTC. It yields the protein CSAREGWREQYF.